This T cell receptor (beta chain) was captured in a study of blood T cell repertoires in COVID-19. Study-level information: COVID-19 samples, acute and convalescent, were from the United States, Italy and Spain. T cells, B-cell-depleted T cells, or PBMCs provided the cDNA or gDNA that served as material.

The assay was immunoSEQ multiplex PCR, and TCRdb's table has in-frame clones only and misses some. The table has 160,000 or so clones, more than 75% seen once. V shed 1 base and J 5 bases; nucleotides not matched to a gene: 7. Germline V CDR1 and CDR2: KGHSH, LQKENI. This CDR3 contains 15 residues. The study drew participants aged about 18 to 95 years from approximately 25 US areas. Input material: PBMCs or T cells enriched from blood (not recorded which). This sequence joins TRBV18 and TRBJ1-2; 7 bases line up with TRBD1. The receptor was isolated from a human donor with acute COVID-19. The donor label of this sample is uncertain. CDR3 DNA: TGTGCCAGCTCACCACTCCAGGGGGGAGAGTATGGCTACACCTTC. Translated, it gives CASSPLQGGEYGYTF.